The rows below give T cell receptor beta chains drawn from one sample of a study of long-term antiretroviral therapy in people with HIV. Data came from immunoSEQ multiplex PCR; TCRdb stores just in-frame clones and leaves some out. The data show some 15,000 clones, roughly 86% seen once. Material: unsorted PBMCs, obtained 6.2 years after starting antiretroviral therapy. These receptors came from a man aged 35-49 years with HIV. Each CDR3 is given with its conserved first and last residue. Fields, in order: V gene, J gene, CDR3 protein.

TRBV6-9	TRBJ2-2	CASSPTQPANTGELFF
TRBV23-1	TRBJ2-2	CASSQSLIEKGTGELFF
TRBV7-8	TRBJ1-5	CASGRGQRQPQHF
TRBV5-4	TRBJ2-1	CASSFPRRDPHNEQFF
TRBV28	TRBJ2-3	CASSLSARISTDTQYF
TRBV5-6	TRBJ2-7	CASRFSGTYEQYF
TRBV28	TRBJ1-5	CASSSGFDSNQPQHF
TRBV6-5	TRBJ2-1	CASSPSLAVNEQFF
TRBV30	TRBJ1-2	CAWSGTAYGYTF
TRBV28	TRBJ1-1	CASTLTGLNTEAFF
TRBV28	TRBJ1-3	CASSLTPGQGANTIYF
TRBV6-5	TRBJ2-1	CASQGLAGYNEQFF
TRBV30	TRBJ2-2	CAWSVGTSGIGELFF
TRBV6-1	TRBJ1-5	CASNTGTASNQPQHF
TRBV9	TRBJ2-7	CASSVRGDRPYEQYF
TRBV9	TRBJ1-5	CASSATGGWDQPQHF
TRBV2	TRBJ2-1	CASRDFDSYNEQFF
TRBV7-7	TRBJ2-5	CASSPRGAGGIETQYF
TRBV4-2	TRBJ1-1	CASSQVEGATEAFF
TRBV5-4	TRBJ1-2	CASSSYRGREGYTF
TRBV6-1	TRBJ2-7	CASSEGLAGSYEQYF
TRBV11-2	TRBJ2-3	CASSLGSSTVETQYF
TRBV9	TRBJ1-2	CASSATDYGYTF
TRBV5-5	TRBJ2-7	CASSRTSGSSYEQYF
TRBV7-3	TRBJ2-3	CASSLIGVSTDTQYF
TRBV19	TRBJ2-4	CASSMWTSPSPYF
TRBV6-1	TRBJ2-2	CASNPTGINTGELFF
TRBV2	TRBJ2-5	CASRGGGQETQYF
TRBV6-6	TRBJ2-1	CASTFRHNEQFF
TRBV2	TRBJ2-3	CASGWDRGADTQYF
TRBV27	TRBJ2-1	CASRGLAGTNEQFF
TRBV30	TRBJ2-7	CAWSVSKGREPYEQYF
TRBV7-6	TRBJ2-2	CASSLVLGLNTGELFF
TRBV14	TRBJ1-5	CASSQGPEVSNQPQHF
TRBV5-1	TRBJ2-3	CASSSEGADTQYF
TRBV11-3	TRBJ2-1	CASSQPGLAGDNEQFF
TRBV30	TRBJ2-1	CACWTLGAYNEQFF
TRBV29-1	TRBJ2-7	CSVEAETRQGRNYEQYF
TRBV4-2	TRBJ2-2	CASSLNTGELFF
TRBV5-1	TRBJ2-5	CASSLGLAGVETQYF
TRBV4-3	TRBJ2-3	CASSQDRSTDTQYF
TRBV6-6	TRBJ1-5	CATINRGQGGQPQHF
TRBV5-4	TRBJ2-1	CASSFNRVDEQFF
TRBV5-1	TRBJ1-3	CASRLNDYAPTGNTIYF
TRBV4-2	TRBJ2-1	CASSLLLAGGQPTGRNEQFF
TRBV5-1	TRBJ1-5	CASSPTGDRQPQHF
TRBV6-6	TRBJ2-2	CASSYEGGSTGELFF
TRBV6-6	TRBJ1-6	CASSQTGGGSPLHF
TRBV30	TRBJ1-1	CAWKLGYTEAFF
TRBV4-3	TRBJ2-1	CASSQSGTENEQFF
TRBV27	TRBJ2-7	CASSPHQASGNYEQYF
TRBV19	TRBJ2-7	CASTRGRDSFYEQYF
TRBV11-2	TRBJ1-3	CASSLAWGSGNTIYF
TRBV7-8	TRBJ2-2	CASNRDRANTGELFF